The clone carrying this T cell receptor (beta chain) appeared a few times. Its antigen is not identified. These data originate in a study of neurological immune-mediated disorders. Study findings and constraints: Among 34 multiple sclerosis patients, 18 had repertoires that phylogenetic grouping placed in one related-CDR3 cluster, a possible signature.

CDR1 and CDR2 (germline): MNHEY, SVGEGT. The V end was cut by 6 bases, the J end by 2 bases, with 8 bases between. The CDR3 contains 12 residues. The cDNA came from 5'RACE, which used 10-nucleotide random UMIs. Every sequencing run gave over 180 million TCR-beta sequences, taken from 15-18 subjects. Using its own MiXCR run on the 5' RACE reads, TCRdb lists one record per CDR3 protein. The sample contains approximately 60,000 distinct CDR3 sequences, roughly 4.4% of which appear only once. This TCR came from a man aged 50 to 60 with multiple sclerosis. Sequences were obtained from PBMCs. The rearrangement uses TRBV6-2 or TRBV6-3 and TRBJ2-7, with D unresolved. The CDR3 protein is CASSGTAYEQYF. DNA of the CDR3: TGTGCCAGCAGCGGCACAGCCTACGAGCAGTACTTC.